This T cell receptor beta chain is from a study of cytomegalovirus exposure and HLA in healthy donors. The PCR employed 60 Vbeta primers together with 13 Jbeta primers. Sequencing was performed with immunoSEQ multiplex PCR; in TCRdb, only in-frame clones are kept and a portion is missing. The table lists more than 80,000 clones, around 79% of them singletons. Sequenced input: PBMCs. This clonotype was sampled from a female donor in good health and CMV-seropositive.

CDR3 sequence: CATGLGGGGAYNEQFF. For the CDR3, the DNA is TGCGCCACCGGCCTAGGAGGAGGGGGGGCCTACAATGAGCAGTTCTTC. V and J are TRBV5-1 and TRBJ2-1; tentative D call: TRBD2 (7 bases). Germline assignment: CDR1 SGHRS and CDR2 YFSETQ. The germline V and J ends were trimmed by 9 bases and 2 bases, with 21 bases remaining between them. This CDR3 is 16 amino acids long. Based on the CDR3 plus reference TRBV5-1 and TRBJ2-1, the full variable domain is KAGVTQTPRYLIKTRGQQVTLSCSPISGHRSVSWYQQTPGQGLQFLFEYFSETQRNKGNFPGRFSGRQFSNSRSEMNVSTLELGDSALYLCATGLGGGGAYNEQFFGPGTRLTVL.